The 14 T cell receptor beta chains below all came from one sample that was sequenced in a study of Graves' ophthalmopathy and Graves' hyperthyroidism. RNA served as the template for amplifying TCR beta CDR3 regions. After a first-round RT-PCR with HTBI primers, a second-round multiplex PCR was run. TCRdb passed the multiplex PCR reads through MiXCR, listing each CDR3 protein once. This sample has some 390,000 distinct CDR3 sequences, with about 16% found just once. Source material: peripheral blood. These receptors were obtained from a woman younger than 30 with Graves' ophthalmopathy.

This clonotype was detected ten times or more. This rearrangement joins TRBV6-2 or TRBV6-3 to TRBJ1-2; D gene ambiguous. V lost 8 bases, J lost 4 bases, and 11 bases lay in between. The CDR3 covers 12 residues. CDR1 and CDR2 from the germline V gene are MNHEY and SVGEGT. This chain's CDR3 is CASGRVSYGYTF. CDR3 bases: TGTGCCAGCGGCAGAGTCTCCTATGGCTACACCTTC.

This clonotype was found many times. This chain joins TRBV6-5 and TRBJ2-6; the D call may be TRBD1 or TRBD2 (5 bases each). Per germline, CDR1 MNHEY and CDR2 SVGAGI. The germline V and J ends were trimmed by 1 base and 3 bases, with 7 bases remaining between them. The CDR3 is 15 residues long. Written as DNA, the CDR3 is TGTGCCAGCAGTTACTTTGGGGGTGGGGCCAACGTCCTGACTTTC. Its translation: CASSYFGGGANVLTF.

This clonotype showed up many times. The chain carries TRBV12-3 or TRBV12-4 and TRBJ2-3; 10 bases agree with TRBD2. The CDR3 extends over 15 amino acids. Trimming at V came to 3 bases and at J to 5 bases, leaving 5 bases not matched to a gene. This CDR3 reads CASSFLAGEGDTQYF. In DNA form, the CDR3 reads TGTGCCAGCAGTTTCCTAGCGGGAGAAGGAGATACGCAGTATTTT.

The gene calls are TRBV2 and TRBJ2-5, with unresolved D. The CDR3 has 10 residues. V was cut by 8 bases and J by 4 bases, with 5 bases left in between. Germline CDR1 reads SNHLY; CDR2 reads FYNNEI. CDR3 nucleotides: TGTGCCAGCCTGGTAGAGACCCAGTACTTC. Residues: CASLVETQYF. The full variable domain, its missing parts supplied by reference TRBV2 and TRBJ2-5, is EPEVTQTPSHQVTQMGQEVILRCVPISNHLYFYWYRQILGQKVEFLVSFYNNEISEKSEIFDDQFSVERPDGSNFTLKIRSTKLEDSAMYFCASLVETQYFGPGTRLLVL.

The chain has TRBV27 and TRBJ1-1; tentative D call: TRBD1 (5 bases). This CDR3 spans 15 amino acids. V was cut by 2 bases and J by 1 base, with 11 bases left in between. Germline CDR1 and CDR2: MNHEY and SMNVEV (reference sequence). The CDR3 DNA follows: TGTGCCAGCAGTTTACGGGGACGTCAGAACACTGAAGCTTTCTTT. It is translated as CASSLRGRQNTEAFF.

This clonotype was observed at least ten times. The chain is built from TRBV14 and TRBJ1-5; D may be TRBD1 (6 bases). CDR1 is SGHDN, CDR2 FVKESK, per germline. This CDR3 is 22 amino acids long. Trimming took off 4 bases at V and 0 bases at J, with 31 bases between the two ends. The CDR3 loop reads CASSPVGDSAQGFSYSNQPQHF. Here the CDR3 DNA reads TGTGCCAGCAGCCCGGTAGGAGACTCGGCACAGGGCTTTTCATATAGCAATCAGCCCCAGCATTTT.

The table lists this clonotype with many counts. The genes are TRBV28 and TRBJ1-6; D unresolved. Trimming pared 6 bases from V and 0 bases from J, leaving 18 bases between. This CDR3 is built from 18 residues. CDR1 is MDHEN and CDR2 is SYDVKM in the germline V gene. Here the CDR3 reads CASRPLDGLGSYNSPLHF. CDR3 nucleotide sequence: TGTGCCAGCAGACCATTAGACGGGCTCGGCTCCTATAATTCACCCCTCCACTTT.

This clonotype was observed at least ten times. CDR3 bases: TGCGCCAGCAGCTTCGAGGGGAGTCAGCCCCAGCATTTT. Its protein product is CASSFEGSQPQHF. The V call is TRBV5-1, the J call TRBJ1-5; the D gene is possibly TRBD1 (5 bases). This CDR3 has 13 residues. The germline gives CDR1 SGHRS, CDR2 YFSETQ. Trimming took off 2 bases at V and 6 bases at J, with 9 bases between the two ends.

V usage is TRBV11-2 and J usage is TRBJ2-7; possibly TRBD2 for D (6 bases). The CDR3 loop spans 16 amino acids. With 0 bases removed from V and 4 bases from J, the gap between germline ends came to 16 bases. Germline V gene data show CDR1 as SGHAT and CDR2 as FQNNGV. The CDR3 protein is CASSLDTREVRYEQYF. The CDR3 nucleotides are TGTGCCAGCAGCTTAGATACAAGGGAGGTGAGGTACGAGCAGTACTTC.

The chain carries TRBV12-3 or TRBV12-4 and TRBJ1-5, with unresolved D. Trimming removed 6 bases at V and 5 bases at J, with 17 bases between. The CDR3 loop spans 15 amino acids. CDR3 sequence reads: CASSPPPASYQPQHF. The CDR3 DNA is TGTGCCAGCAGCCCCCCCCCAGCTAGTTATCAGCCCCAGCATTTT.

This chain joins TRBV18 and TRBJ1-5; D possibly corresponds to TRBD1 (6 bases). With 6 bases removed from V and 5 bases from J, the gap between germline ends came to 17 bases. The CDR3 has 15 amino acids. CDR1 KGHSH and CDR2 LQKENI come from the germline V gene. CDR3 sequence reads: CASSANRVHHQPQHF. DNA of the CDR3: TGTGCCAGCTCGGCGAACAGGGTTCACCATCAGCCCCAGCATTTT.

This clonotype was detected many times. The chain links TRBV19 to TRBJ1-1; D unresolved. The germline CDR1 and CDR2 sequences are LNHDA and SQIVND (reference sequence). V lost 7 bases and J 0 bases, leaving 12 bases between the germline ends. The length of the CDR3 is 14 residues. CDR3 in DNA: TGTGCCAGTAAACCTAAGGGAATGAACACTGAAGCTTTCTTT. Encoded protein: CASKPKGMNTEAFF.

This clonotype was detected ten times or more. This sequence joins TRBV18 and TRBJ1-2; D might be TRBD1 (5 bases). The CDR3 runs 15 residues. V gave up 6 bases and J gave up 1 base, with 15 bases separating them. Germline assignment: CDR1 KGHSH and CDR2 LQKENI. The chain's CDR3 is CASSPLPDSNYGYTF. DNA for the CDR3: TGTGCCAGCTCCCCTCTTCCTGACAGTAACTATGGCTACACCTTC.

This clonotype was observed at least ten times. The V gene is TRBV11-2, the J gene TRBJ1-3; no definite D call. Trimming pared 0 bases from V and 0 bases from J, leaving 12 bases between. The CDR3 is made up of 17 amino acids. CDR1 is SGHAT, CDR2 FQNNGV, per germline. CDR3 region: CASSLDPTARSGNTIYF. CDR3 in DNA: TGTGCCAGCAGCTTAGATCCTACGGCCCGCTCTGGAAACACCATATATTTT.